This TCR beta chain comes out of a study of blood T cell repertoires in COVID-19. Original handling: Cell counts per sample came from amplifying reference gene primers. Profiling relied on immunoSEQ multiplex PCR, and the TCRdb table lists in-frame clones only, not all of them. That table furnishes V, J and clone size, whereas the DNA furnished D and trimming. The repertoire holds around 380,000 clones, with about 90% as singletons. CDR1 is SGDLS, CDR2 YYNGEE, per germline. V lost 6 bases and J lost 5; bases outside the gene matches: 10. The CDR3 totals 14 residues. Specimen: PBMCs or T cells enriched from blood (not recorded which). The TCR originated in a man aged 25-40 years who had recovered from COVID-19. The chain carries TRBV9 and TRBJ1-2; TRBD1 matches at 7 bases. The CDR3 bases are TGTGCCAGCAATAACAGGGGCAGGGAGTATGGCTACACCTTC. As protein: CASNNRGREYGYTF.